Listed below are T cell receptor beta chains from one sample, sequenced in a study of T cell responses to AZD1222 COVID-19 vaccine. Some clones are missing from TCRdb's copy, which holds only in-frame ones; the method was immunoSEQ multiplex PCR. The sample consists of 150,000 to 200,000 clones, more than 80% of them appearing once. This specimen was peripheral blood, taken on day 0 of AZD1222 vaccination. The origin of the receptors is an adult in good health. The CDR3 runs from the conserved cysteine through the conserved F or W. D genes are given only for firm matches. Clone size appears in some rows only: once, few, many, or a class for an expanded clone.

j_call d_call v_call clone_size cdr3_nt cdr3_aa
TRBJ2-7 NA TRBV5-6 once TGTGCCAGCAGAGAGGAGGGTTACGAGCAGTACTTC CASREEGYEQYF
TRBJ2-3 NA TRBV14 NA TGTGCCAGCAGCCAAGGACAGCTATACACAGATACGCAGTATTTT CASSQGQLYTDTQYF
TRBJ1-2 NA TRBV10-2 few TGCGCCAGCAGCTCGACAGAGGGGGGGTCGCATAACTATGGCTACACCTTC CASSSTEGGSHNYGYTF
TRBJ1-5 NA TRBV3-1/TRBV3-2 once TGTGCCAGCAGCCCAACTTTAGTTCAGCCCCAGCATTTT CASSPTLVQPQHF
TRBJ1-4 NA TRBV7-9 NA TGTGCCAGCAGCTTGCTCCAAGCAACTAATGAAAAACTGTTTTTT CASSLLQATNEKLFF
TRBJ1-1 NA TRBV7-9 NA TGTGCCAGCAGCCTACAGGGTCTTTACACTGAAGCTTTCTTT CASSLQGLYTEAFF
TRBJ1-5 NA TRBV12-5 NA TGTGCTAGTGGTTTGGTACTCGGTGAAAATAGCAATCAGCCCCAGCATTTT CASGLVLGENSNQPQHF
TRBJ2-7 NA TRBV27 NA TGTGCCAGCAGTTTGGGGCGGTTGGCCTACGAGCAGTACTTC CASSLGRLAYEQYF
TRBJ1-5 TRBD1 TRBV2 NA TGTGCCAGCAGGGGCGACAGGGATTTTCAGCCCCAGCATTTT CASRGDRDFQPQHF
TRBJ1-2 NA TRBV6-1 NA TGTGCCAGCAGTGACTGGGGGCGCGGGGGAAGGCACTATGGCTACACCTTC CASSDWGRGGRHYGYTF
TRBJ2-7 TRBD2 TRBV6-5 NA TGTGCAACACGAGGCGGGGGGGCCTACGAGCAGTACTTC CATRGGGAYEQYF
TRBJ1-4 NA TRBV6-6 NA TGTGCCAGCAGTTACTCCGGTGAAAAACTGTTTTTT CASSYSGEKLFF
TRBJ2-3 NA TRBV5-8 once TGTGCCAGCAGCTTAGACGGCAGAGATACGCAGTATTTT CASSLDGRDTQYF
TRBJ1-2 NA TRBV30 NA TGTGCCTGGACTCTCCAGGGGAATGGCTACACCTTC CAWTLQGNGYTF
TRBJ1-1 NA TRBV3-1/TRBV3-2 NA TGTGCCAGCAGCCCTAGGATGTACAGGGCGGGAACTGAAGCTTTCTTT CASSPRMYRAGTEAFF
TRBJ2-1 NA TRBV15 NA TGTGCCACCAGCACCTTACCCCGGGACCTAAGTAAGTTCTTC CATSTLPRDLSKFF